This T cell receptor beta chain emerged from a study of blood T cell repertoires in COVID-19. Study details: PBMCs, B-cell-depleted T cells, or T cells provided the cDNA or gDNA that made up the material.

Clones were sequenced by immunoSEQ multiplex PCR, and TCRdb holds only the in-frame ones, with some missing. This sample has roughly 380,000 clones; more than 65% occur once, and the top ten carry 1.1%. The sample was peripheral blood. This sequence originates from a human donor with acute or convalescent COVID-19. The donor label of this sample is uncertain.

Here the CDR3 DNA reads TGTGCCAGCAGCTCCTCGGGGAGGGGAGTGGGCTCCTACAATGAGCAGTTCTTC. It is translated as CASSSSGRGVGSYNEQFF. The rearrangement uses TRBV3-1 (or the pseudogene TRBV3-2) and TRBJ2-1, with TRBD2 identical over 7 bases. The CDR3 length is 18 residues. CDR1 and CDR2 from the germline V gene are LGHDT and YNNKEL (reference sequence). The V gene end was trimmed by 5 bases and the J gene end by 0 bases; junction bases not matched to a gene: 13.